These 15 T cell receptor beta chains were sequenced from one sample in a study of blood T cell repertoires in COVID-19. Data came from immunoSEQ multiplex PCR; TCRdb stores just in-frame clones and leaves some out. The sample has about 220,000 clones, about 85% seen once. The sample comprised peripheral blood. These receptor sequences come from a man between 50 and 59 years old who had recovered from COVID-19.

CDR3 region: CASRTSGSTGELFF. In DNA, the CDR3 is TGCGCCAGCAGGACTAGCGGGAGCACCGGGGAGCTGTTTTTT. The gene calls are TRBV10-2 and TRBJ2-2; 12 bases match TRBD2. V lost 6 bases and J lost 4; bases outside the gene matches: 0. The CDR3 consists of 14 residues. The germline V gene has CDR1 WSHSY and CDR2 SAAADI.

The chain recombines TRBV19 with TRBJ2-3, with 7 positions matching TRBD2. The V and J ends lost 6 bases and 1 base, in that order; junction bases with no gene match: 4. CDR1 and CDR2 (germline): LNHDA, SQIVND (reference sequence). The CDR3 has 14 amino acids. The CDR3 DNA is TGTGCCAGTAGCAAAGCGGGGCGCACAGATACGCAGTATTTT. This gives the protein CASSKAGRTDTQYF.

V is TRBV7-6 and J is TRBJ2-3; 11 bases match TRBD2. Germline lookup yields CDR1 SGHVS and CDR2 FNYEAQ. V shed 5 bases, J shed 2 bases, and the junction held 9 bases outside the gene matches. There are 17 residues in the CDR3. CDR3 protein: CASSGTGLAEPTDTQYF. The CDR3 region has the DNA TGTGCCAGCAGCGGGACGGGACTAGCGGAGCCCACAGATACGCAGTATTTT.

The rearrangement joins TRBV5-4 to TRBJ1-1; no definite D call. Germline assignment: CDR1 SGHNT and CDR2 YYREEE (reference sequence). This CDR3 contains 12 residues. V was cut by 1 base and J by 9 bases, with 10 bases left in between. CDR3 DNA: TGTGCCAGCAGCTTGCGGAGCTCGAAAGCTTTCTTT. Protein: CASSLRSSKAFF.

V usage is TRBV7-2 and J usage is TRBJ2-7, with 8 bases that match TRBD2. The junction had 13 bases not matched to a gene; V was cut back by 7 bases and J by 2 bases. CDR1 and CDR2 (germline): SGHTA, FQGNSA. This CDR3 has 16 residues. The CDR3 DNA is TGTGCCAGCACCCAGGGGTCCGGGAGGGCTACCTACGAGCAGTACTTC. It encodes CASTQGSGRATYEQYF.

The chain employs TRBV19 and TRBJ2-4; 12 positions agree with TRBD2. Germline CDR1 is LNHDA and CDR2 is SQIVND (reference sequence). The trim removed 4 bases at V and 2 bases at J, leaving 6 bases unmatched. CDR3 length equals 17 residues. CDR3 residues: CASSNPLAGGTKNIQYF. DNA of the CDR3: TGTGCCAGTAGTAATCCTCTAGCGGGAGGGACCAAAAACATTCAGTACTTC.

The chain carries TRBV9 and TRBJ2-1; TRBD2 aligns across 8 bases. The CDR3 length is 16 residues. Germline V gene lookup returns CDR1 SGDLS and CDR2 YYNGEE. Trimming took 0 bases from V and 9 from J; bases not matched to a gene: 11. CDR3 residues: CASSVEWTSLPGEQFF. In DNA, the CDR3 is TGTGCCAGCAGCGTAGAATGGACTAGCCTCCCTGGTGAGCAGTTCTTC.

This chain uses TRBV19 with TRBJ1-5; D may be TRBD1 (5 bases). This CDR3 spans 14 amino acids. The V gene lost 3 bases and the J gene lost 1 base, with 7 bases spanning the gap. In germline, CDR1 is LNHDA, CDR2 SQIVND (reference sequence). The CDR3 sequence: CASSIRVSNQPQHF. In nucleotides, the CDR3 is TGTGCCAGTAGTATCAGGGTGAGCAATCAGCCCCAGCATTTT.

The chain links TRBV15 to TRBJ2-5, with 7 bases lining up with TRBD1. Germline V CDR1 and CDR2: LNHNV, YYDKDF (reference sequence). This CDR3 comprises 16 residues. With V trimmed by 4 bases and J by 5 bases, 13 bases remained unmatched. The CDR3 loop is CATSNRIGQASETQYF. The CDR3 nucleotides read TGTGCCACCAGCAATCGAATAGGACAGGCGTCTGAGACCCAGTACTTC.

The chain uses TRBV7-8 and TRBJ1-5; weak D call: TRBD1 (6 bases). Germline V gene sequence: CDR1 SGHVS, CDR2 FQNEAQ. The CDR3 consists of 16 residues. Trimming left V 1 base short and J 2 bases short, with 12 bases between. The CDR3 nucleotides read TGTGCCAGCAGCTTAGGTCGTACAGGGCGCAATCAGCCCCAGCATTTT. Its translation: CASSLGRTGRNQPQHF.

This clone came up once. The DNA of the CDR3 is TGTGCCACAGCGACGGGGCTAGCGGGCTCCTACGAGCAGTACTTC. Translating it yields CATATGLAGSYEQYF. This chain joins TRBV2 and TRBJ2-7; 8 bases map to TRBD2. Germline loops: CDR1 SNHLY, CDR2 FYNNEI. The V segment lost 10 bases and the J segment 0 bases; nucleotides outside the gene matches: 11. There are 15 residues in the CDR3. The complete variable domain, with remaining parts taken from reference TRBV2 and TRBJ2-7, reads EPEVTQTPSHQVTQMGQEVILRCVPISNHLYFYWYRQILGQKVEFLVSFYNNEISEKSEIFDDQFSVERPDGSNFTLKIRSTKLEDSAMYFCATATGLAGSYEQYFGPGTRLTVT.

The chain recombines TRBV6-5 with TRBJ2-7, with TRBD1 matching 7 bases. Per the germline V gene, CDR1 is MNHEY and CDR2 is SVGAGI. The V and J ends lost 6 bases and 2 bases, in that order; junction bases with no gene match: 7. The CDR3 is 14 residues long. The chain's CDR3 is CASRSDRHAYEQYF. The CDR3 coding sequence is TGTGCCAGCAGATCGGACAGGCACGCCTACGAGCAGTACTTC.

This clone was observed a handful of times. The rearrangement uses TRBV14 and TRBJ2-7, with 10 bases identical to TRBD2. CDR1 is SGHDN, CDR2 FVKESK, per germline. Germline trimming cut 4 bases from V and 3 bases from J; bases unmatched to any gene: 15. The CDR3 contains 18 residues. Here the CDR3 reads CASSLTGASGSPYYEQYF. DNA of the CDR3: TGTGCCAGCAGCCTGACCGGGGCTAGCGGGAGTCCTTACTACGAGCAGTACTTC.

The V and J genes are TRBV28 and TRBJ1-5, with 8 nucleotides matching TRBD1. The CDR3 contains 16 residues. V lost 5 bases, J lost 7 bases, and 13 bases stayed unmatched. The germline CDR1 and CDR2 sequences are MDHEN and SYDVKM. CDR3 DNA: TGTGCCAGCAGTCCTGGGTTGGACAGGGTTGGGCAGCCCCAGCATTTT. Its translation is CASSPGLDRVGQPQHF.

The chain joins TRBV7-8 to TRBJ2-5; 9 bases match TRBD1. Per germline, CDR1 SGHVS and CDR2 FQNEAQ. The ends lost 3 bases at V and 1 base at J; junction bases unmatched: 9. The CDR3 consists of 17 residues. The CDR3 DNA reads TGTGCCAGCAGCTTCAACAGGGGGCTGGGGGCCCAAGAGACCCAGTACTTC. It is translated as CASSFNRGLGAQETQYF. The whole variable domain, remainder taken from reference TRBV7-8 and TRBJ2-5, is GAGVSQSPRYKVAKRGQDVALRCDPISGHVSLFWYQQALGQGPEFLTYFQNEAQLDKSGLPSDRFFAERPEGSVSTLKIQRTQQEDSAVYLCASSFNRGLGAQETQYFGPGTRLLVL.